This is a list of T cell receptor beta chains from one sample in a study of blood T cell repertoires in COVID-19. Data came from immunoSEQ multiplex PCR; TCRdb stores just in-frame clones and leaves some out. The sample includes over 200,000 clones, about three quarters of them seen just once. The material sequenced was peripheral blood. The source of these receptors is an elderly woman with acute or convalescent COVID-19. CDR3s include the opening cysteine and the closing phenylalanine or tryptophan. A D gene is named only where the DNA matches it firmly. Rows give clone size only sometimes, using once, few, many, or a class for an expanded clone.

>TRBJ2-4|.|.|TRBV6-1
TGTGCCAGCAGTGAACAAGGGGGAGCCAAAAACATTCAGTACTTC
CASSEQGGAKNIQYF
>TRBJ2-2|.|.|TRBV9
TGTGCCAGCAGCGTAGCCTACTTAGCGGGACAGGGGGAGCTGTTTTTT
CASSVAYLAGQGELFF
>TRBJ2-5|.|TRBD2|TRBV7-9
TGTGCCAGCAGCTTAGGAAGGGGCAGCGGGAGGGAGACCCAGTACTTC
CASSLGRGSGRETQYF
>TRBJ2-3|.|.|TRBV7-9
TGTGCCAGCAGCAGCCCCACAGATACGCAGTATTTT
CASSSPTDTQYF
>TRBJ2-5|once|TRBD2|TRBV3-1/TRBV3-2
TGTGCCAGCAGCCAAGCGCCGGGACTAGCGGTTCAGGTGTACTTC
CASSQAPGLAVQVYF
>TRBJ1-6|.|.|TRBV7-3
TGTGCCAGCAGCGAAAGCGAAAATTCACCCCTCCACTTT
CASSESENSPLHF
>TRBJ1-4|.|.|TRBV3-1/TRBV3-2
TGTGCCAGCAGCCAGGACAGAGGTAAACTGTTTTTT
CASSQDRGKLFF
>TRBJ2-5|.|TRBD1|TRBV4-3
TGCGCCAGCATAGACAGGGGGCCCGAGACCCAGTACTTC
CASIDRGPETQYF
>TRBJ2-7|.|TRBD1|TRBV19
TGTGCCAGTAGGGGCCACAGGGGTCACGAGCAGTACTTC
CASRGHRGHEQYF
>TRBJ2-1|.|.|TRBV5-1
TGCGCCAGCAGCTTGGCCGCAGGGTTTTACAATGAGCAGTTCTTC
CASSLAAGFYNEQFF
>TRBJ2-7|.|TRBD2|TRBV27
TGTGCCAGCAGTCTAACTAGCGGGAGTAGGAACGAGCAGTACTTC
CASSLTSGSRNEQYF
>TRBJ1-2|.|.|TRBV5-4
TGTGCCAGCGGACGGGGAGATCGTGCCTCCTTTGGCTACACCTTC
CASGRGDRASFGYTF
>TRBJ1-1|.|.|TRBV6-5
TGTGCCAGCAGTTACTCGACGGGTAACACTGAAGCTTTCTTT
CASSYSTGNTEAFF
>TRBJ1-6|.|TRBD1|TRBV7-6
TGTGCCAGCAGCCGGGGCTACAGGGGCTATAATTCACCCCTCCACTTT
CASSRGYRGYNSPLHF
>TRBJ1-2|.|TRBD1|TRBV5-1
TGCGCCAGCAGCCTAGACAGGGGCCATGGCTACACCTTC
CASSLDRGHGYTF
>TRBJ1-1|once|.|TRBV29-1
TGCAGCGTTGCTCCGGGTCAGGGAAACACTGAAGCTTTCTTT
CSVAPGQGNTEAFF
>TRBJ1-5|.|.|TRBV12-5
TGTGCTAGTGGTTTGGGGAGTCATCAGCCCCAGCATTTT
CASGLGSHQPQHF
>TRBJ1-4|.|.|TRBV30
TGTGCCTGGAGTTACCTTTTTGTCTGGAAGCCTACGGGGTTCGAACTGTTTTTT
CAWSYLFVWKPTGFELFF
>TRBJ2-7|few|.|TRBV21-1
TGTGCCAGCAGCAAAGAGGGGGACGGAGCCTACGAGCAGTACTTC
CASSKEGDGAYEQYF
>TRBJ1-5|few|.|TRBV7-8
TGTGCCAGCAGCTTAGTGGGAGGGGTTGGGCAGCCCCAGCATTTT
CASSLVGGVGQPQHF
>TRBJ1-2|once|.|TRBV10-3
TGTGCCTCCCTCTCGGGAAGTGGCTTTGGCTACACCTTC
CASLSGSGFGYTF
>TRBJ1-1|.|TRBD1|TRBV6-5
TGTGCCAGCAGCACGGGACAGGGGAGGGACACTGAAGCTTTCTTT
CASSTGQGRDTEAFF
>TRBJ2-1|.|TRBD1|TRBV24-1
TGTGCCACCAGTGATCCTTCCGACAGGGATGAGCAGTTCTTC
CATSDPSDRDEQFF
>TRBJ1-6|.|.|TRBV7-9
TGTGCCAGCAGCTTAGTGGTGGGGCAGCCCCTCCACTTT
CASSLVVGQPLHF
>TRBJ1-2|.|TRBD1|TRBV2
TGTGCCAGCAAGGGACAGGTTAACTATGGCTACACCTTC
CASKGQVNYGYTF
>TRBJ1-5|.|TRBD1|TRBV11-2
TGTGCCAGCAGCCCCAGACAGGGAATGGGCAATCAGCCCCAGCATTTT
CASSPRQGMGNQPQHF
>TRBJ2-7|.|.|TRBV5-1
TGCGCCAGCAGCTTGGGTCTTAGCGACTCCTACGAGCAGTACTTC
CASSLGLSDSYEQYF
>TRBJ2-2|once|.|TRBV4-3
TGCGCCAGCAGCCATGCCCGGGGGGCCCCTAGCGGGGAGCTGTTTTTT
CASSHARGAPSGELFF
>TRBJ1-6|.|.|TRBV6-6
TGTGCCAGCGGTCGGAGAGAGGCTCTATCCGGATCCCATTCACCCCTCCACTTT
CASGRREALSGSHSPLHF
>TRBJ2-3|.|TRBD1|TRBV29-1
TGCAGCGTTGAAGCACGGGACAGGGGCACAGATACGCAGTATTTT
CSVEARDRGTDTQYF
>TRBJ1-1|.|.|TRBV19
TGTGCCAGTAGACTACGACAGATCAACACTGAAGCTTTCTTT
CASRLRQINTEAFF
>TRBJ1-4|.|TRBD1|TRBV3-1/TRBV3-2
TGTGCCAGCAGCTTACGGACAGGGGGAGCTGAAAAACTGTTTTTT
CASSLRTGGAEKLFF
>TRBJ2-5|.|TRBD2|TRBV25-1
TGTGCCAGCAGTGGAGGACTAGCGGGAGGACAGAGAGAGACCCAGTACTTC
CASSGGLAGGQRETQYF
>TRBJ1-4|.|.|TRBV6-2/TRBV6-3
TGTGCCAGCAGTAACGTCGAGGGTTCAACTAATGAAAAACTGTTTTTT
CASSNVEGSTNEKLFF
>TRBJ1-1|once|.|TRBV14
TGTGCCAGCAGCCAAAACTCCGGTCGAGGGGAAGCTTTCTTT
CASSQNSGRGEAFF
>TRBJ2-6|.|.|TRBV5-1
TGCGCCAGCTCGAGAGGTTCTGGGGCCAACGTCCTGACTTTC
CASSRGSGANVLTF
>TRBJ1-1|.|.|TRBV5-4
TGTGCCAGCAGCAAAGAAACAGGGAGGGGGACTGAAGCTTTCTTT
CASSKETGRGTEAFF
>TRBJ2-2|.|TRBD2|TRBV2
TGTGCCAGCAGTCGCCCTACTAGCGTCGGCACCGGGGAGCTGTTTTTT
CASSRPTSVGTGELFF
>TRBJ2-7|.|.|TRBV10-3
TGTGCCATCAGCTCAGACAGCTACGAGCAGTACTTC
CAISSDSYEQYF
>TRBJ1-5|.|TRBD1|TRBV7-2
TGTGCCAGCAGCTTCCCAGGGGGCGCCCAGCCCCAGCATTTT
CASSFPGGAQPQHF
>TRBJ2-3|.|TRBD2|TRBV7-9
TGTGCCAGCAGCTCCCCTAGCGGGCGGGTGCAGTATTTT
CASSSPSGRVQYF
>TRBJ2-3|.|.|TRBV5-4
TGTGCCAGCAGCTTGGTCGGGACAGATACGCAGTATTTT
CASSLVGTDTQYF